The clone carrying this T cell receptor beta chain was seen more than once but under ten times. The V segment lost 6 bases and the J segment 1 base; nucleotides outside the gene matches: 8. CDR3 length equals 15 residues. Per germline, CDR1 SNHLY and CDR2 FYNNEI. The TCR library protocol was used to attach unique molecular identifiers. These identifiers were attached to individual cDNA molecules. TCRdb itself ran the 5' RACE reads through MiXCR, one entry per CDR3 protein. The data show 55,000 to 85,000 distinct CDR3 sequences, with roughly 15% seen just once and 11% to 15% held by the top ten. This sample was taken from a study of early T cells in non-severe SARS-CoV-2 infection.

This sequence joins TRBV2 and TRBJ1-1; TRBD1 matches 7 bases. Sequences were obtained from whole blood. The TCR sequence derives from an adult who was a healthcare worker with PCR-confirmed SARS-CoV-2 infection or an uninfected control (not recorded which). DNA for the CDR3: TGTGCCAGCAGGCCCCGGACAGGATGGAACACTGAAGCTTTCTTT. It yields the protein CASRPRTGWNTEAFF.